This TCR beta chain was sequenced for a study of siplizumab effects on memory and regulatory T cells. The study, taken as a whole, reports: In unstimulated cells, naive T cells appeared more diverse than memory T cells and seemed major alloresponse contributors. Proliferating clones, CD4+ or CD8+, lacked an assignable naive or memory phenotype in roughly 80-96% of cases.

Researchers maintained the mixed lymphocyte reaction cells in coculture at 37°C for five to six days. This clone was seen a handful of times. Antigen: not known. Sequencing of each sample assayed around 9.9 x 10^4 TCR templates. The assay was immunoSEQ multiplex PCR, and TCRdb's table has in-frame clones only and misses some. The table shows about 13,000 clones, with 40% occurring only once. The sample taken for sequencing was CFSE-low (dividing) CD8+ T cells sorted from an allogeneic mixed lymphocyte reaction. This sequence was found in a human donor in good health; the cells came from an allogeneic mixed lymphocyte reaction.

This CDR3 is CASSLILGTAEQYF. Here the CDR3 DNA reads TGTGCCAGCAGTTTGATACTCGGGACAGCCGAGCAGTACTTC. The V call is TRBV27, the J call TRBJ2-7; 7 bases align to TRBD1. V lost 3 bases and J lost 6; bases outside the gene matches: 8. Germline V CDR1 and CDR2: MNHEY, SMNVEV (reference sequence). The CDR3 has 14 residues.